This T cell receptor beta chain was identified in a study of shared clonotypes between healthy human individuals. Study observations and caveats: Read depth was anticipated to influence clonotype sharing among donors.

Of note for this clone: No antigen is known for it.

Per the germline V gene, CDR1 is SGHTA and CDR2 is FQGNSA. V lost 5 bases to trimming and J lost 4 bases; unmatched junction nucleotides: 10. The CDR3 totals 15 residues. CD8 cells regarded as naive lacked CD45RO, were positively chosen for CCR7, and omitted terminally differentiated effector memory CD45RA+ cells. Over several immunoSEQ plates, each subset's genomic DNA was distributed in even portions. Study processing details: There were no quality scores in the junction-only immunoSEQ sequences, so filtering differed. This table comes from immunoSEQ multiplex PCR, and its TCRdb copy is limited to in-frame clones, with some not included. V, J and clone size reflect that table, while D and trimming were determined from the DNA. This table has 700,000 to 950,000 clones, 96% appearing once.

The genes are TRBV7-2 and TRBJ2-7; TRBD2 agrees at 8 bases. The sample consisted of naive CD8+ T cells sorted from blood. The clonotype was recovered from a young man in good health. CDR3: CASSPLPGLEYEQYF. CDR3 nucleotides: TGTGCCAGCAGCCCATTACCGGGACTAGAGTACGAGCAGTACTTC.